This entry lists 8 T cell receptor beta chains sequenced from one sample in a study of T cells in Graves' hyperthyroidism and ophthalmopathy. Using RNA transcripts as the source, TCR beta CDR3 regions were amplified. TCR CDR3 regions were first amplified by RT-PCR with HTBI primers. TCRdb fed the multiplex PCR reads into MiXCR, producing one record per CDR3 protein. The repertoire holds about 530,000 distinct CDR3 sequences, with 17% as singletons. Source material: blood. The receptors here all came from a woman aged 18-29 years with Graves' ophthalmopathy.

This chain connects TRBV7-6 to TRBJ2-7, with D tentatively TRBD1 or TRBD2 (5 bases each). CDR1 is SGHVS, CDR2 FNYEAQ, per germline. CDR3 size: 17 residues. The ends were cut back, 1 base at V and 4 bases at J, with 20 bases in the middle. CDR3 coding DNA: TGTGCCAGCAGCTTAGTAGGTCGAGGGGAATTAGAGTACGAGCAGTACTTC. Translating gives CASSLVGRGELEYEQYF. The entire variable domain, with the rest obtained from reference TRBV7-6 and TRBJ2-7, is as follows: GAGVSQSPRYKVTKRGQDVALRCDPISGHVSLYWYRQALGQGPEFLTYFNYEAQQDKSGLPNDRFSAERPEGSISTLTIQRTEQRDSAMYRCASSLVGRGELEYEQYFGPGTRLTVT.

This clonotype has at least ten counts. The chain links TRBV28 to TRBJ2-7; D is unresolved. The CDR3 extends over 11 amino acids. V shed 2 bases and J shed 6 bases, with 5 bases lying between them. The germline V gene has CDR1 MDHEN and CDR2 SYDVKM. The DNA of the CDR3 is TGTGCCAGCAGTTTACTGTCCGAGCAGTACTTC. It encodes CASSLLSEQYF.

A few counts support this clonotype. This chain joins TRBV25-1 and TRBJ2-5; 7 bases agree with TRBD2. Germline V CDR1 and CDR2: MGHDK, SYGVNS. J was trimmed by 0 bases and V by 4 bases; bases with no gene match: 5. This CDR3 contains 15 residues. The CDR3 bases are TGTGCCAGCAGTGCGGGGGAGGGAAACCAAGAGACCCAGTACTTC. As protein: CASSAGEGNQETQYF.

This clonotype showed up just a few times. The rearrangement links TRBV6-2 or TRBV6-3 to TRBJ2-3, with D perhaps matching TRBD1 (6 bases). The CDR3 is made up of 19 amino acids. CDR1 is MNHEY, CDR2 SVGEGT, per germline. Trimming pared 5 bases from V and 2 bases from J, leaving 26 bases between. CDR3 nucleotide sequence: TGTGCCAGCAGTAGCCGTCCCCCTTTCGACAGGCTATTCACAGATACGCAGTATTTT. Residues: CASSSRPPFDRLFTDTQYF.

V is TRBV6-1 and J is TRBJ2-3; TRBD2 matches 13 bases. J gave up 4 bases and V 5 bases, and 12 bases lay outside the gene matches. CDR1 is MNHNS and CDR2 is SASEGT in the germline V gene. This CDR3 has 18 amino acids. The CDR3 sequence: CASSKGLAGRSGPDTQYF. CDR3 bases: TGTGCCAGCAGTAAGGGACTAGCGGGACGATCAGGGCCAGATACGCAGTATTTT.

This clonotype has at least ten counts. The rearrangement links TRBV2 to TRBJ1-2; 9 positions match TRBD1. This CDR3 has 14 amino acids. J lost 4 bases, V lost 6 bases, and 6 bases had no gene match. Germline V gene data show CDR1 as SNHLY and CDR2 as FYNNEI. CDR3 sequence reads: CASRAGQGPYGYTF. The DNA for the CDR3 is TGTGCCAGCAGGGCGGGACAGGGTCCCTATGGCTACACCTTC. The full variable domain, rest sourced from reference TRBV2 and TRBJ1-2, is EPEVTQTPSHQVTQMGQEVILRCVPISNHLYFYWYRQILGQKVEFLVSFYNNEISEKSEIFDDQFSVERPDGSNFTLKIRSTKLEDSAMYFCASRAGQGPYGYTFGSGTRLTVV.

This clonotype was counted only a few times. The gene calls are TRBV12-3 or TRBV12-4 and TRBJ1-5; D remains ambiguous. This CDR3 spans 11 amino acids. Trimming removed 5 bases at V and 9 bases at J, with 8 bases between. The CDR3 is CASSHRGPQHF. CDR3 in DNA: TGTGCCAGCAGTCACCGGGGGCCCCAGCATTTT.

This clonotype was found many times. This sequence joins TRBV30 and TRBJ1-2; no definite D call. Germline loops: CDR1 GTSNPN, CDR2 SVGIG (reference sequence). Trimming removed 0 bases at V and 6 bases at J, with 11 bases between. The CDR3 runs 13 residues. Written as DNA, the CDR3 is TGTGCCTGGAGTGTACGTGGGCTCGATGGCTACACCTTC. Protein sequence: CAWSVRGLDGYTF. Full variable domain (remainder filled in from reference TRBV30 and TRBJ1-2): SQTIHQWPATLVQPVGSPLSLECTVEGTSNPNLYWYRQAAGRGLQLLFYSVGIGQISSEVPQNLSASRPQDRQFILSSKKLLLSDSGFYLCAWSVRGLDGYTFGSGTRLTVV.